This T cell receptor beta chain was sequenced for a study of blood T cell repertoires in COVID-19. Background on the study: Researchers got acute and convalescent COVID-19 samples from the United States, Italy and Spain.

Authors' data handling: Reference gene primer amplification in the assay estimated nucleated cell counts. Sequencing was performed with immunoSEQ multiplex PCR; in TCRdb, only in-frame clones are kept and a portion is missing. The V and J calls and clone size come from that table; D and trimming were worked out from the DNA. The sample lists approximately 140,000 clones; around nine tenths were seen once. This receptor was taken from an older woman with acute or convalescent COVID-19. What was sequenced was peripheral blood.

The CDR3 DNA follows: TGTGCCAGCAGATCACCCAGAGAGGGGGCGGGAAAGACCCAGTACTTC. Translated: CASRSPREGAGKTQYF. This chain links TRBV28 with TRBJ2-5, with D possibly matching TRBD1 (7 bases). CDR1 and CDR2 (germline): MDHEN, SYDVKM. The length of the CDR3 is 16 residues. Between the trimmed V and J ends, which lost 6 bases and 6 bases, there was a span of 23 bases.